Each of the 25 T cell receptor beta chains below was sequenced from the same sample in a study of vaccination and CD4 T cells after COVID-19. An Oncomine TCR Beta short-read assay was used to sequence the DNA from cultured CD4+ T cells. TCRdb called the PCR reads again in MiXCR, with one record for every CDR3 protein. This table holds tens of thousands of distinct CDR3 sequences, approximately 67% found once. No cognate antigen is known for these TCRs. Treatment specified: approximately 9-day PBMC culture with coronavirus spike peptide pools or control peptides (ViraFEST assay). The sequences come from CD4+ T cells from blood, cultured in vitro, collected after SARS-CoV-2 vaccination. The receptors originated from a human donor who received a COVID-19 vaccine.

The V gene is TRBV30, the J gene TRBJ2-3; 12 nucleotides match TRBD2. V lost 4 bases to trimming and J lost 6 bases; unmatched junction nucleotides: 2. CDR3 length equals 13 residues. Looked up from germline, CDR1 is GTSNPN and CDR2 is SVGIG (reference sequence). The CDR3 nucleotides read TGTGCCTGGAACCTAGCGGGGGGGGATACGCAGTATTTT. The encoded protein is CAWNLAGGDTQYF.

The chain uses TRBV24-1 and TRBJ2-1, with 7 bases aligning to TRBD2. This CDR3 has 15 amino acids. The germline gives CDR1 KGHDR, CDR2 SFDVKD. Trimming took 9 bases from V and 0 from J; bases not matched to a gene: 7. In DNA form, the CDR3 reads TGTGCCACCTCGAGGGGACTAAGCTCCTACAATGAGCAGTTCTTC. Translating it yields CATSRGLSSYNEQFF.

Note on this clonotype: Being one base from a much bigger clone, this may be a read error. The gene calls are TRBV5-1 and TRBJ1-1; 9 bases match TRBD1. Germline V CDR1 and CDR2: SGHRS, YFSETQ. CDR3 length equals 16 residues. For the CDR3, the DNA is TGCGCCAGCAGCTTTGCCTTGGGACAGGGAGGACCTGACGCTTTCTTT. Translation: CASSFALGQGGPDAFF.

The V call is TRBV5-4, the J call TRBJ1-2, with TRBD1 matching 8 bases. The CDR3 runs 15 residues. Germline lookup yields CDR1 SGHNT and CDR2 YYREEE (reference sequence). The V and J ends lost 0 bases and 4 bases, in that order; junction bases with no gene match: 5. In DNA, the CDR3 is TGTGCCAGCAGCTTGGCCAGGGGGCTCGGCTATGGCTACACCTTC. Translated, it gives CASSLARGLGYGYTF.

The V call is TRBV2, the J call TRBJ2-7; D unresolved. The CDR3 totals 14 residues. V shed 6 bases and J shed 3 bases, with 15 bases lying between them. CDR1 and CDR2 (germline): SNHLY, FYNNEI. Here the CDR3 DNA reads TGTGCCAGCAGACTGTATTTCTCCCGCTACGAGCAGTACTTC. Translation gives CASRLYFSRYEQYF.

The chain uses TRBV21-1 and TRBJ2-3; the table's D call TRBD1 went unverified against the DNA. TRBV21-1 is an annotated pseudogene. The CDR3 contains 16 residues. The CDR3 region has the DNA TGTGCCAGCAGCAAAGCCCGGGAATCTAGCACAGATACGCAGTATTTT. Translated: CASSKARESSTDTQYF.

This chain joins TRBV6-1 and TRBJ1-6; 7 bases agree with TRBD1. J lost 1 base, V lost 6 bases, and 12 bases had no gene match. The CDR3 totals 18 residues. Germline V gene sequence: CDR1 MNHNS, CDR2 SASEGT. The CDR3 nucleotides are TGTGCCAGCAGATCTCCGGGACAGTTACATTCCTATAATTCACCCCTCCACTTT. Residues: CASRSPGQLHSYNSPLHF.

This clonotype occurred a few times. The gene calls are TRBV6-2 or TRBV6-3 and TRBJ1-2; 7 bases line up with TRBD1. With 7 bases clipped from V and 0 bases from J, the junction kept 5 bases outside the gene matches. The CDR3 runs 14 residues. The germline V gene encodes CDR1 MNHEY and CDR2 SVGEGT. CDR3 sequence: CASIPTGANYGYTF. DNA for the CDR3: TGTGCCAGCATCCCAACAGGGGCTAACTATGGCTACACCTTC.

The chain is built from TRBV6-2 or TRBV6-3 and TRBJ2-5; unclear D gene. The CDR3 consists of 16 residues. V lost 3 bases, J lost 3 bases, and 17 bases lay in between. CDR1 is MNHEY and CDR2 is SVGEGT in the germline V gene. CDR3 in amino acids: CASSYSSIAQKETQYF. The CDR3 DNA reads TGTGCCAGCAGTTATTCTTCCATAGCACAGAAAGAGACCCAGTACTTC.

This clonotype was seen a few times. The chain uses TRBV7-8 and TRBJ2-1; 7 bases agree with TRBD1. The CDR3 is 15 amino acids. In germline, CDR1 is SGHVS, CDR2 FQNEAQ. V lost 3 bases to trimming and J lost 7 bases; unmatched junction nucleotides: 9. The CDR3 region has the DNA TGTGCCAGCAGCTTCCGGACAGGCGGGTGGAATGAGCAGTTCTTC. Translation gives CASSFRTGGWNEQFF.

The chain carries TRBV10-3 and TRBJ2-5; TRBD2 agrees at 14 bases. V trimming: 4 bases; J trimming: 4 bases; junction bases outside the gene matches: 11. This CDR3 comprises 18 residues. Looked up from germline, CDR1 is ENHRY and CDR2 is SYGVKD. CDR3 sequence: CAISAGLAGAAYGETQYF. The CDR3 nucleotides read TGTGCCATCAGTGCGGGACTAGCGGGGGCCGCTTATGGAGAGACCCAGTACTTC.

The rearrangement uses TRBV12-3 or TRBV12-4 and TRBJ1-1; D is undetermined. Deletions cut 1 base from V and 4 bases from J, with 10 bases between. The CDR3 consists of 14 residues. For the CDR3, the DNA is TGTGCCAGCAGTTTAGAAGGTTTTGGCACTGAAGCTTTCTTT. Its translation is CASSLEGFGTEAFF.

This CDR3 reads CASSFSGRRETQYF. CDR3 bases: TGTGCCAGCAGTTTCTCCGGGAGGAGAGAGACCCAGTACTTC. The chain joins TRBV12-3 or TRBV12-4 to TRBJ2-5; 7 nucleotides match TRBD2. This CDR3 spans 14 amino acids. V gave up 3 bases and J gave up 4 bases; unmatched junction bases: 5.

The genes are TRBV7-8 and TRBJ2-5; tentatively, D is TRBD1 (6 bases). The length of the CDR3 is 17 residues. Germline V gene data show CDR1 as SGHVS and CDR2 as FQNEAQ. The germline V and J ends were trimmed by 5 bases and 2 bases, with 21 bases remaining between them. CDR3 nucleotide sequence: TGTGCCAGCAGCCTTCGACAGGCGCCAAGGCTGCAAGAGACCCAGTACTTC. Translation gives CASSLRQAPRLQETQYF.

The rearrangement joins TRBV29-1 to TRBJ1-2; 7 nucleotides align to TRBD1. Germline assignment: CDR1 SQVTM and CDR2 ANQGSEA. This CDR3 has 15 residues. Unmatched junction bases numbered 6, after V lost 1 base and J lost 1 base. In DNA, the CDR3 is TGCAGCGTTGAAGGAGACAGGGCCCTTAACTATGGCTACACCTTC. Translated, it gives CSVEGDRALNYGYTF.

V and J are TRBV30 and TRBJ2-7; the match to TRBD1 covers 9 bases. The CDR3 loop spans 15 amino acids. V was pared by 3 bases and J by 4 bases, with 10 bases of the junction left unmatched. Per the germline V gene, CDR1 is GTSNPN and CDR2 is SVGIG (reference sequence). The CDR3 here is CAWSLTGTGTYEQYF. CDR3 sequence (DNA): TGTGCCTGGAGCCTTACCGGGACAGGGACTTACGAGCAGTACTTC.

This clonotype is a singleton in its sample. A junction end diverges from the germline sequence, so it may reflect a read error. The V gene is TRBV11-2, the J gene TRBJ1-2; a weak D match, TRBD1 (5 bases). There are 16 residues in the CDR3. CDR1 is SGHAT, CDR2 FQNNGV, per germline. CDR3 sequence: CASSTARQRELYGHTF. CDR3 DNA sequence: TGTGCCAGCAGCACAGCCCGACAGCGCGAGCTCTATGGCCACACCTTC.

The V call is TRBV24-1, the J call TRBJ2-1; TRBD2 might be the D (6 bases). V lost 3 bases and J lost 0, with 11 bases in between. The CDR3 has 16 residues. Per the germline V gene, CDR1 is KGHDR and CDR2 is SFDVKD. CDR3 protein: CATSDLGLNSYNEQFF. As DNA, the CDR3 is TGTGCCACCAGTGATCTGGGACTTAACTCCTACAATGAGCAGTTCTTC.

This clonotype was observed a few times. This chain joins TRBV6-1 and TRBJ1-6; unclear D gene. Germline CDR1 reads MNHNS; CDR2 reads SASEGT. The CDR3 contains 15 residues. V was cut by 4 bases and J by 0 bases, with 7 bases left in between. CDR3 residues: CASSGESSYNSPLHF. DNA of the CDR3: TGTGCCAGCAGTGGGGAAAGCTCCTATAATTCACCCCTCCACTTT.

The rearrangement joins TRBV27 to TRBJ1-2; a weak D match, TRBD1 (6 bases). CDR1 and CDR2 (germline): MNHEY, SMNVEV (reference sequence). The V end was cut by 6 bases, the J end by 5 bases, with 10 bases between. The CDR3 runs 12 residues. The CDR3 protein is CASRGQVYGYTF. DNA for the CDR3: TGTGCCAGCAGGGGACAAGTTTATGGCTACACCTTC.

The J gene is TRBJ1-2, the V gene TRBV30, with D uncertain. The length of the CDR3 is 13 residues. Germline V gene data show CDR1 as GTSNPN and CDR2 as SVGIG (reference sequence). The ends were cut back, 2 bases at V and 5 bases at J, with 12 bases in the middle. The CDR3, as DNA: TGTGCCTGGAGTAATTCCACTCCGTATGGCTACACCTTC. Its protein product is CAWSNSTPYGYTF. The full variable domain, rest sourced from reference TRBV30 and TRBJ1-2, is SQTIHQWPATLVQPVGSPLSLECTVEGTSNPNLYWYRQAAGRGLQLLFYSVGIGQISSEVPQNLSASRPQDRQFILSSKKLLLSDSGFYLCAWSNSTPYGYTFGSGTRLTVV.

This clonotype has a handful of counts. V usage is TRBV10-3 and J usage is TRBJ1-6; D unclear. This CDR3 is built from 13 residues. Germline V lookup: CDR1 ENHRY, CDR2 SYGVKD. V was clipped by 4 bases and J by 7 bases, with 8 bases between them. The chain's CDR3 is CAISVGSNSPLHF. In DNA, the CDR3 is TGTGCCATCAGTGTAGGCAGCAATTCACCCCTCCACTTT.

The V and J genes are TRBV12-5 and TRBJ1-1; the D gene is possibly TRBD1 (6 bases). The length of the CDR3 is 15 residues. From germline, CDR1 is LGHNT and CDR2 FRNRAP. The V end was cut by 1 base, the J end by 11 bases, with 20 bases between. CDR3 sequence: CASGLDQGQPPRAFF. In nucleotides, the CDR3 is TGTGCTAGTGGTTTGGATCAGGGACAACCACCGAGGGCTTTCTTT.

This clonotype was detected only a few times. The chain is built from TRBV2 and TRBJ1-1; D is unclear. V lost 8 bases and J lost 5, with 15 bases in between. This CDR3 spans 13 amino acids. Looked up from germline, CDR1 is SNHLY and CDR2 is FYNNEI. In DNA, the CDR3 is TGTGCCAGCGGGGTTCTAACGGGGACTGAAGCTTTCTTT. It encodes CASGVLTGTEAFF.

The chain links TRBV2 to TRBJ1-6; unclear D gene. There are 15 residues in the CDR3. Germline V gene lookup returns CDR1 SNHLY and CDR2 FYNNEI. V was cut by 6 bases and J by 0 bases, with 9 bases left in between. CDR3 coding DNA: TGTGCCAGCAGGAGGGAAAGCTCCTATAATTCACCCCTCCACTTT. Encoded protein: CASRRESSYNSPLHF.